This TCR beta chain appears in the sequencing data of a study of cytomegalovirus exposure and HLA in healthy donors. Turning to this clone: The antigen is not known.

Study-level results: A later analysis found most CMV-associated TCR beta chains apparently HLA-restricted.

Amplification used 60 Vbeta primers and 13 Jbeta primers. The assay was immunoSEQ multiplex PCR, and TCRdb's table has in-frame clones only and misses some. Among 250,000 to 350,000 clones listed, approximately 80% were seen once. CDR3 length: 15 residues. V lost 1 base to trimming and J lost 0 bases; unmatched junction nucleotides: 3. Germline CDR1 SGHTA, CDR2 FQGTGA. The clonotype originates from a girl aged 2-9 years in good health and CMV-seronegative. What was sequenced was PBMCs. The J gene is TRBJ2-7, the V gene TRBV7-3, with 7 bases aligning to TRBD2. Written as DNA, the CDR3 is TGTGCCAGCAGCTTAAAGAGCGGGACCTCCTACGAGCAGTACTTC. Its protein is CASSLKSGTSYEQYF. Drawing the rest from reference TRBV7-3 and TRBJ2-7, the complete variable domain is GAGVSQTPSNKVTEKGKYVELRCDPISGHTALYWYRQSLGQGPEFLIYFQGTGAADDSGLPNDRFFAVRPEGSVSTLKIQRTERGDSAVYLCASSLKSGTSYEQYFGPGTRLTVT.